The subject of this entry is one TCR beta chain. PCR primers comprised 60 Vbeta and 13 Jbeta primers. Clones were sequenced by immunoSEQ multiplex PCR, and TCRdb holds only the in-frame ones, with some missing. The sample has about 260,000 clones, just under 85% seen once. Germline CDR1 is SGHTA and CDR2 is FQGNSA. J was trimmed by 4 bases and V by 4 bases; bases with no gene match: 1. CDR3 length equals 13 residues. The data were obtained in a study of cytomegalovirus exposure and HLA in healthy donors. The receptor was derived from a woman between 40 and 50 years old in good health and CMV-seropositive. Sequencing was done on a sample of PBMCs. The chain combines TRBV7-2 with TRBJ1-1, with 9 bases identical to TRBD1. CDR3 residues: CASSSDRGTEAFF. The CDR3 nucleotides are TGTGCCAGCAGCTCGGACAGGGGCACTGAAGCTTTCTTT.